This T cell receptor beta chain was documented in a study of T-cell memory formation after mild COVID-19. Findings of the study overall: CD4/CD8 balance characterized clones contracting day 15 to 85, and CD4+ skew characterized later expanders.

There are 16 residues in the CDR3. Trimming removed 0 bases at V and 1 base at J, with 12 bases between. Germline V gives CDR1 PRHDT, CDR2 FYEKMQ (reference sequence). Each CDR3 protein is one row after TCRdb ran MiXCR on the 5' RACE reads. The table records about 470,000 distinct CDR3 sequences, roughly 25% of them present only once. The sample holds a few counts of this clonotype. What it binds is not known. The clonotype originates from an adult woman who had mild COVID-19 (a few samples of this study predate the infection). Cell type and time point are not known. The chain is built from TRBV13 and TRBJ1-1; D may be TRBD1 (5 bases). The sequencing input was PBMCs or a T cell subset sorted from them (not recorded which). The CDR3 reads CASSLGFGGKNTEAFF. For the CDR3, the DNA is TGTGCCAGCAGCTTAGGCTTCGGGGGGAAGAACACTGAAGCTTTCTTT.